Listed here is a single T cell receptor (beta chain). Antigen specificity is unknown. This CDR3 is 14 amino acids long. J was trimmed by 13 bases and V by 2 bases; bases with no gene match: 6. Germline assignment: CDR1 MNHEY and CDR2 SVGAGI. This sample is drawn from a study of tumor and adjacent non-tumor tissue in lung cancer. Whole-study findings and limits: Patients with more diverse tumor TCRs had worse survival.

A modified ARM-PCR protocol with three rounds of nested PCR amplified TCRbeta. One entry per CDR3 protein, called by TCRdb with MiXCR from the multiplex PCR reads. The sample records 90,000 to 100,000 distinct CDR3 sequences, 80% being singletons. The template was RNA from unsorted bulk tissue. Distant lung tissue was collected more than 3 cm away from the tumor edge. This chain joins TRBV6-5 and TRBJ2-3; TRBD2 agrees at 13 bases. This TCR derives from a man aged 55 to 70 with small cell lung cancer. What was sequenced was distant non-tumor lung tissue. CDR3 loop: CASSYGTSGDTEYF. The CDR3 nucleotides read TGTGCCAGCAGTTACGGGACTAGCGGGGATACAGAGTATTTT.